A selection of T cell receptor beta chains follows, all from one sample in a study of PD-1 blockade in classical Hodgkin lymphoma. Data came from immunoSEQ multiplex PCR; TCRdb stores just in-frame clones and leaves some out. The sample has about 30,000 clones, 70% to 90% seen once. Sequenced material: CD4+ T cells from blood, taken before the fourth cycle of nivolumab. The receptor set was obtained from a human donor with classical Hodgkin lymphoma. Both conserved end residues are part of each CDR3. A D gene is named only where the DNA matches it firmly. The size entry is marked missing in some rows and otherwise reads once, few, many or a size class.

clone_size | d_call | j_call | cdr3_length | v_call | cdr3_nt | cdr3_aa
NA | TRBD2 | TRBJ2-5 | 16 | TRBV14 | TGTGCCAGCAGCCAAAGCCTAGCGGGGGCCCATTGGGTGCAGTACTTC | CASSQSLAGAHWVQYF
once | TRBD1 | TRBJ2-7 | 13 | TRBV10-2 | TGCGCCTTAAATACGGACAGGGCCTACGAGCAGTACTTC | CALNTDRAYEQYF
NA | NA | TRBJ2-2 | 14 | TRBV5-8 | TGTGCCAGCAGCTTGCCGGGTGTCGCCGGGGAGCTGTTTTTT | CASSLPGVAGELFF
NA | NA | TRBJ1-2 | 11 | TRBV6-6 | TGTGCCAGCGGGCAGGGCGACGGCTACACCTTC | CASGQGDGYTF
NA | NA | TRBJ1-4 | 15 | TRBV18 | TGTGCCAGCTCACCGAGCAGGGTTGCTAATGAAAAACTGTTTTTT | CASSPSRVANEKLFF
NA | NA | TRBJ1-3 | 12 | TRBV6-5 | TGTGCCAGCAGGGGCTCTGGAAACACCATATATTTT | CASRGSGNTIYF
NA | NA | TRBJ1-5 | 15 | TRBV19 | TGTGCCAGTAGATCTGACAGGAAGGATTATCAGCCCCAGCATTTT | CASRSDRKDYQPQHF
NA | NA | TRBJ2-5 | 14 | TRBV7-9 | TGTGCCAGCAGCTTAGTAGGAGGGGTCGAGACCCAGTACTTC | CASSLVGGVETQYF
NA | NA | TRBJ2-2 | 14 | TRBV6-1 | TGTGCCACCAGCGAGTACTGGAACACCGGGGAGCTGTTTTTT | CATSEYWNTGELFF
NA | TRBD1 | TRBJ1-3 | 13 | TRBV5-4 | TGTGCCAGCAGCTTGACAGGGGGAGACACCATATATTTT | CASSLTGGDTIYF
NA | TRBD2 | TRBJ2-1 | 14 | TRBV18 | TGTGCCAGCTTCGCCCTTGGGCGGGAGAATGAGCAGTTCTTC | CASFALGRENEQFF
NA | TRBD1 | TRBJ2-7 | 12 | TRBV29-1 | TGCAGCGTTGGGCAGGGGGATCACGAGCAGTACTTC | CSVGQGDHEQYF
NA | NA | TRBJ1-2 | 14 | TRBV6-1 | TGTGCCAGCAGCCAAAAGGGGGGGGTCTATGGCTACACCTTC | CASSQKGGVYGYTF
once | NA | TRBJ1-4 | 12 | TRBV28 | TGTGCCAGCAAACTCCCCTCTGGAAGGCTGTTTTTT | CASKLPSGRLFF
NA | NA | TRBJ2-7 | 15 | TRBV28 | TGTGCCAGCGGAGGGGACAGCCTTGACTCCTACGAGCAGTACTTC | CASGGDSLDSYEQYF
once | NA | TRBJ2-7 | 16 | TRBV27 | TGTGCCAGCAGTTACTACAATGGAGGGGTACCGTACGAGCAGTACTTC | CASSYYNGGVPYEQYF
NA | TRBD1 | TRBJ1-1 | 14 | TRBV10-3 | TGTGCCATCAGTGAGGCAAACAGGGGTACTGAAGCTTTCTTT | CAISEANRGTEAFF
NA | TRBD1 | TRBJ2-1 | 15 | TRBV5-1 | TGCGCCAGCAGCTTGGTGGGACAGGCCCCCAATGAGCAGTTCTTC | CASSLVGQAPNEQFF
NA | TRBD2 | TRBJ2-2 | 17 | TRBV5-1 | TGCGCCAGCAGTCTGACTAGCGGGAGGGCGAACACCGGGGAGCTGTTTTTT | CASSLTSGRANTGELFF
NA | TRBD2 | TRBJ2-6 | 19 | TRBV27 | TGTGCCAGCACCCCTCGGGGGGGCCCTCCGCCCTCTGGGGCCAACGTCCTGACTTTC | CASTPRGGPPPSGANVLTF
NA | NA | TRBJ1-6 | 15 | TRBV2 | TGTGCCAGCAGTGACGGTGGGACGGGAGCTTCACCCCTCCACTTT | CASSDGGTGASPLHF
NA | TRBD2 | TRBJ2-1 | 19 | TRBV30 | TGTGCCTGGACCTCGGGGTTTTCTACGGGAGGGGCGGGTTACAATGAGCAGTTCTTC | CAWTSGFSTGGAGYNEQFF
once | NA | TRBJ2-2 | 14 | TRBV11-2 | TGTGCCAGCTCGGTCATGGGGAACACCGGGGAGCTGTTTTTT | CASSVMGNTGELFF
NA | TRBD1 | TRBJ2-7 | 12 | TRBV2 | TGTGCCAGCAGCGACAGGGGCTACGAGCAGTACTTC | CASSDRGYEQYF
few | NA | TRBJ1-4 | 15 | TRBV5-1 | TGCGCCAGCAGCTTGTCGACAGCAGGGAATGAAAAACTGTTTTTT | CASSLSTAGNEKLFF
NA | NA | TRBJ2-7 | 13 | TRBV7-6 | TGTGCCAGCAGCTTTGAACAGGGTGGCGAGCAGTACTTC | CASSFEQGGEQYF
NA | NA | TRBJ2-7 | 18 | TRBV5-4 | TGTGCCAGCAGCCCCGGGGGGCGTAGCGGGTCCTTCTCCTACGAGCAGTACTTC | CASSPGGRSGSFSYEQYF
NA | NA | TRBJ1-3 | 14 | TRBV15 | TGTGCCACCAGCATTACAGGGTCCGGAAACACCATATATTTT | CATSITGSGNTIYF
NA | NA | TRBJ2-2 | 15 | TRBV5-1 | TGCGCCAGCAGCTTCGGGACCGTGAACACCGGGGAGCTGTTTTTT | CASSFGTVNTGELFF
NA | NA | TRBJ2-7 | 15 | TRBV4-1 | TGCGCCAGCAGCCAGGCGGACGGCGGATTCTACGAGCAGTACTTC | CASSQADGGFYEQYF
NA | TRBD2 | TRBJ2-1 | 17 | TRBV11-3 | TGTGCCAGCAGCCCGCCGGGACTAGCGGGAGGGTTTGGTGAGCAGTTCTTC | CASSPPGLAGGFGEQFF
few | TRBD1 | TRBJ1-5 | 16 | TRBV4-1 | TGCGCCAGCAGCCGATTACAGGGGGCGGATGGTGAGCCCCAGCATTTT | CASSRLQGADGEPQHF
NA | TRBD1 | TRBJ2-7 | 16 | TRBV6-5 | TGTGCCAGCAGTTATAACCCCGGGACAGGGTCTGGCGAGCAGTACTTC | CASSYNPGTGSGEQYF
NA | TRBD2 | TRBJ2-3 | 16 | TRBV2 | TGTGCCAGCAGCCGACTAGCGGGAGGGATGACAGATACGCAGTATTTT | CASSRLAGGMTDTQYF
NA | TRBD2 | TRBJ2-7 | 16 | TRBV7-3 | TGTGCCAGCAGCTCCAACCCTAGCGGGAGGGAAGGCGAGCAGTACTTC | CASSSNPSGREGEQYF
NA | NA | TRBJ2-7 | 14 | TRBV28 | TGTGCCAGCAGTTCTTCCCGACCCCCCTACGAGCAGTACTTC | CASSSSRPPYEQYF
once | NA | TRBJ2-2 | 16 | TRBV5-8 | TGTGCCAGCAGCTTGCGAGGAGGTGCTCACACCGGGGAGCTGTTTTTT | CASSLRGGAHTGELFF
NA | NA | TRBJ2-5 | 13 | TRBV9 | TGTGCCAGCAGCGTAGGCAGTTTGGGGACCCAGTACTTC | CASSVGSLGTQYF
NA | NA | TRBJ2-6 | 15 | TRBV7-9 | TGTGCCAGCAGCTTGACAGGAACTAAGGCCAACGTCCTGACTTTC | CASSLTGTKANVLTF
NA | NA | TRBJ2-5 | 16 | TRBV9 | TGTGCCAGCAGCGCCCTAGGGGGGCCGATCTCAGAGACCCAGTACTTC | CASSALGGPISETQYF
once | NA | TRBJ2-1 | 16 | TRBV5-1 | TGCGCCAGCAGCTTTCCCCCGGGACACCTTTACAATGAGCAGTTCTTC | CASSFPPGHLYNEQFF
NA | NA | TRBJ2-7 | 12 | TRBV11-2 | TGTGCCAGCAGCGCGAGTAGGGTTGAGCAGTACTTC | CASSASRVEQYF
NA | NA | TRBJ2-5 | 11 | TRBV11-2 | TGTGCCAGCAGCTCCCAAGAGACCCAGTACTTC | CASSSQETQYF
NA | TRBD2 | TRBJ2-7 | 14 | TRBV28 | TGTGCCAGCAGTTTCCTAGCGGGAGTCTACGAGCAGTACTTC | CASSFLAGVYEQYF
few | NA | TRBJ1-3 | 12 | TRBV30 | TGTGCCTGGAGTTCAGCTGGAAACACCATATATTTT | CAWSSAGNTIYF